A single sample is the source of the 25 T cell receptor beta chains below, sequenced in a study of CD8+CD57+ T cells in acquired aplastic anemia. Patients picked for sequencing had shown CD8+CD57+ cell expansion detected by flow cytometry. Using genomic DNA as the template, TCR beta VDJ and CDR3 profiling was carried out. MiXCR, applied by TCRdb to the reads, yields one record per CDR3 protein. In the table there are fewer than 250,000 distinct CDR3 sequences, more than 45% of which are singletons. Sequencing input: sorted CD4+, CD8+, or CD8+CD57+ T cells (not recorded which) from PBMCs. The receptors were gathered from a human donor with aplastic anemia.

Notes on this clonotype: This likely comes from a read error, as the CDR3 has no conserved phenylalanine or tryptophan at its end. The V gene is TRBV28, the J gene TRBJ1-2, with D uncertain. Germline V gene sequence: CDR1 MDHEN, CDR2 SYDVKM. The CDR3 covers 14 residues. The V and J ends lost 4 bases and 0 bases respectively, with 9 bases between them. This chain's CDR3 is CASSSPESNYGYTL. CDR3 nucleotides: TGTGCCAGCAGTTCCCCAGAATCTAACTATGGCTACACCCTC.

V gene TRBV4-2 combines with J gene TRBJ2-5; 8 nucleotides line up with TRBD1. V dropped 3 bases and J dropped 2; count of bases not matched to a gene: 5. The CDR3 covers 15 residues. The germline gives CDR1 LGHNA, CDR2 YNFKEQ. The CDR3 nucleotides read TGTGCCAGCAGCCAGGCCGGGACAGGTCAAGAGACCCAGTACTTC. It encodes CASSQAGTGQETQYF.

This clonotype was observed at least ten times. CDR3 in DNA: TGTGCCAGTAGTATAGAGGCAGGGATAACTGAAGCTTTCTTT. It encodes CASSIEAGITEAFF. V is TRBV19 and J is TRBJ1-1; possibly TRBD1 for D (5 bases). Germline V gives CDR1 LNHDA, CDR2 SQIVND (reference sequence). The V end lost 0 bases, the J end lost 5 bases, and 10 bases lay between the germline ends. CDR3 length: 14 amino acids.

V and J are TRBV15 and TRBJ1-2, with a possible D match to TRBD1 (5 bases). The CDR3 totals 16 residues. Germline CDR1 reads LNHNV; CDR2 reads YYDKDF (reference sequence). Trimming removed 1 base from V and 2 bases from J, with 14 bases in between. For the CDR3, the DNA is TGTGCCACCAGCAGAGTGGTTATCGGACAAAACTATGGCTACACCTTC. Protein product: CATSRVVIGQNYGYTF.

The chain uses TRBV19 and TRBJ2-7; no clear D gene. Germline CDR1 and CDR2: LNHDA and SQIVND (reference sequence). The V end lost 1 base, the J end lost 3 bases, and 7 bases lay between the germline ends. The CDR3 is made up of 13 amino acids. The CDR3 loop reads CASSIVSGYEQYF. In DNA, the CDR3 is TGTGCCAGTAGTATAGTCTCGGGCTACGAGCAGTACTTC.

This sequence joins TRBV29-1 and TRBJ2-3, with no clear D. CDR1 and CDR2 from the germline V gene are SQVTM and ANQGSEA. The V end lost 1 base, the J end lost 6 bases, and 8 bases lay between the germline ends. There are 12 residues in the CDR3. This CDR3 is CSVEGGTDTQYF. In DNA form, the CDR3 reads TGCAGCGTTGAAGGGGGTACCGATACGCAGTATTTT.

This clonotype has ten or more counts. The V and J genes are TRBV28 and TRBJ2-5, with TRBD1 matching 7 bases. The germline CDR1 and CDR2 sequences are MDHEN and SYDVKM. Unmatched junction bases numbered 1, after V lost 5 bases and J lost 1 base. The CDR3 totals 13 residues. The CDR3 is CASSDRAQETQYF. The CDR3 coding sequence is TGTGCCAGCAGTGACAGGGCCCAAGAGACCCAGTACTTC.

The rearrangement uses TRBV9 and TRBJ2-3; D possibly corresponds to TRBD2 (5 bases). In germline, CDR1 is SGDLS, CDR2 YYNGEE. The CDR3 consists of 15 residues. V was pared by 0 bases and J by 1 base, with 9 bases between. In DNA, the CDR3 is TGTGCCAGCAGCGTAGATGACGGGGGCACAGATACGCAGTATTTT. This gives the protein CASSVDDGGTDTQYF.

The chain links TRBV19 to TRBJ1-5, with TRBD1 identical over 7 bases. Germline loops: CDR1 LNHDA, CDR2 SQIVND (reference sequence). This CDR3 is 16 amino acids long. V shed 4 bases, J shed 1 base, and the junction held 7 bases outside the gene matches. The CDR3 DNA follows: TGTGCCAGTAGTACCCCGGGACAGTTAAGCAATCAGCCCCAGCATTTT. Translated, it gives CASSTPGQLSNQPQHF.

With respect to this clonotype: This could be a read error, since a much larger clone is one nucleotide away. The J gene is TRBJ1-2, the V gene TRBV6-5; D may be TRBD1 (5 bases). The CDR3 length is 13 residues. Germline values: CDR1 MNHEY, CDR2 SVGAGI. Here the CDR3 reads CASSPWGGIGCTF. The CDR3 DNA sequence: TGTGCCAGCAGCCCCTGGGGGGGTATCGGCTGCACCTTC.

V and J are TRBV7-9 and TRBJ2-7; TRBD1 matches 7 bases. This CDR3 is built from 15 residues. V gave up 6 bases and J gave up 0 bases; unmatched junction bases: 8. Germline-derived CDR1 and CDR2 are SEHNR and FQNEAQ (reference sequence). The CDR3 loop is CASSFPGTASYEQYF. The CDR3 DNA reads as TGTGCCAGCAGTTTCCCCGGGACAGCCTCCTACGAGCAGTACTTC. Looking up the rest from reference TRBV7-9 and TRBJ2-7 gives the full variable domain: DTGVSQNPRHKITKRGQNVTFRCDPISEHNRLYWYRQTLGQGPEFLTYFQNEAQLEKSRLLSDRFSAERPKGSFSTLEIQRTEQGDSAMYLCASSFPGTASYEQYFGPGTRLTVT.

The chain employs TRBV7-9 and TRBJ2-5; D perhaps matches TRBD1 (7 bases). V lost 3 bases and J lost 7, with 21 bases in between. Germline CDR1 and CDR2: SEHNR and FQNEAQ (reference sequence). This CDR3 spans 16 amino acids. This CDR3 reads CASSFTRQGGEGTQYF. CDR3 nucleotide sequence: TGTGCCAGCAGCTTTACCCGGCAGGGGGGAGAGGGGACCCAGTACTTC. Together with reference TRBV7-9 and TRBJ2-5, the CDR3 gives the full variable domain: DTGVSQNPRHKITKRGQNVTFRCDPISEHNRLYWYRQTLGQGPEFLTYFQNEAQLEKSRLLSDRFSAERPKGSFSTLEIQRTEQGDSAMYLCASSFTRQGGEGTQYFGPGTRLLVL.

In this sample, this clonotype turned up many times. The V call is TRBV15, the J call TRBJ2-2; the D is unclear. Trimming took off 3 bases at V and 4 bases at J, with 3 bases between the two ends. Germline values: CDR1 LNHNV, CDR2 YYDKDF (reference sequence). CDR3 length equals 12 residues. The DNA for the CDR3 is TGTGCCACCAGCAGGGGCACCGGGGAGCTGTTTTTT. Translated, it gives CATSRGTGELFF.

A single count supports this clonotype. This sequence joins TRBV11-2 and TRBJ2-5; 10 nucleotides match TRBD2. J gave up 11 bases and V 3 bases, and 18 bases lay outside the gene matches. Germline V gene sequence: CDR1 SGHAT, CDR2 FQNNGV. The length of the CDR3 is 17 residues. CDR3 region: CASSFPPSGSKDNEQYF. The CDR3 DNA sequence: TGTGCCAGCAGCTTCCCCCCTAGCGGGAGTAAGGACAATGAGCAGTACTTC.

This clonotype was seen many times. The V call is TRBV27, the J call TRBJ1-1, with 8 bases lining up with TRBD1. The CDR3 totals 14 residues. The germline V gene has CDR1 MNHEY and CDR2 SMNVEV (reference sequence). Trimming at V came to 5 bases and at J to 5 bases, leaving 7 bases not matched to a gene. The CDR3 protein is CASSPGQGWTEAFF. As DNA, the CDR3 is TGTGCCAGCAGTCCAGGACAGGGTTGGACTGAAGCTTTCTTT.

Of note for this clonotype: Given a much more abundant clone one base away, this may be a read error. This chain uses TRBV20-1 with TRBJ2-7; TRBD1 aligns across 8 bases. The CDR3 sequence is 15 residues long. Germline CDR1 is DFQATT and CDR2 is SNEGSKA (reference sequence). The V segment lost 5 bases and the J segment 3 bases; nucleotides outside the gene matches: 12. DNA of the CDR3: TGCAGTGCTCGCCCGACAGGGGTCCGAAACTACGAGCAGTACTTC. Residues: CSARPTGVRNYEQYF.

The rearrangement uses TRBV19 and TRBJ1-5, with no clear D. Trimming took 5 bases from V and 0 from J, leaving 11 bases between them. CDR1 is LNHDA, CDR2 SQIVND, per germline (reference sequence). The CDR3 runs to 15 residues. The CDR3 here is CASSLSGDSNQPQHF. DNA for the CDR3: TGTGCCAGTAGTTTGTCAGGCGATAGCAATCAGCCCCAGCATTTT.

The J gene is TRBJ2-1, the V gene TRBV13; TRBD1 matches 9 bases. The trim removed 4 bases at V and 9 bases at J, leaving 7 bases unmatched. Germline assignment: CDR1 PRHDT and CDR2 FYEKMQ (reference sequence). The CDR3 contains 14 residues. The CDR3 sequence: CASSWTGEVGEQFF. The DNA of the CDR3 is TGTGCCAGCAGCTGGACAGGGGAAGTTGGTGAGCAGTTCTTC.

V is TRBV7-3 and J is TRBJ2-3; 10 nucleotides align to TRBD2. The CDR3 consists of 16 residues. Germline CDR1 reads SGHTA; CDR2 reads FQGTGA. With V trimmed by 1 base and J by 11 bases, 12 bases remained unmatched. The CDR3 DNA follows: TGTGCCAGCAGCTTAAAGCAGCGGGGGGGAGGTTATGAGCAGTATTTT. Translation gives CASSLKQRGGGYEQYF.

This clonotype has at least ten counts. This chain joins TRBV20-1 and TRBJ1-5; the D is unclear. The V end was cut by 0 bases, the J end by 1 base, with 10 bases between. Germline V gives CDR1 DFQATT, CDR2 SNEGSKA (reference sequence). CDR3 size: 15 residues. CDR3 sequence reads: CSARDRSLSNQPQHF. As DNA, the CDR3 is TGCAGTGCTAGAGATAGGTCCCTCAGCAATCAGCCCCAGCATTTT.

Points on this clonotype: Possible read error: a much larger clone is one base away. CDR3 amino acids: CSAKDYSEAFF. The DNA of the CDR3 is TGCAGTGCTAAAGATTACTCTGAAGCTTTCTTT. V usage is TRBV20-1 and J usage is TRBJ1-1; D is ambiguous. The length of the CDR3 is 11 residues. V was trimmed by 4 bases and J by 6 bases, leaving 9 bases between them. Germline V gene sequence: CDR1 DFQATT, CDR2 SNEGSKA (reference sequence).

The chain couples TRBV7-8 to TRBJ2-3; the match to TRBD1 covers 7 bases. Germline values: CDR1 SGHVS, CDR2 FQNEAQ. Germline trimming cut 11 bases from V and 3 bases from J; bases unmatched to any gene: 20. The CDR3 contains 17 residues. The CDR3 DNA follows: TGTGCCGGGCGACGGACGAGGGGGCTAAAGGGGACAGATACGCAGTATTTT. Residues: CAGRRTRGLKGTDTQYF.

This clonotype came up once. This sequence joins TRBV19 and TRBJ2-7; unclear D gene. The CDR3 extends over 13 amino acids. The V gene lost 9 bases and the J gene lost 3 bases, with 15 bases spanning the gap. Germline V gene lookup returns CDR1 LNHDA and CDR2 SQIVND (reference sequence). The CDR3 nucleotides are TGTGCCAGCGCCGGGCAACCACTCTACGAGCAGTACTTC. It specifies CASAGQPLYEQYF.

The chain uses TRBV7-9 and TRBJ1-6; D remains ambiguous. Germline values: CDR1 SEHNR, CDR2 FQNEAQ (reference sequence). V lost 5 bases and J 7 bases, leaving 12 bases between the germline ends. This CDR3 is built from 14 residues. The CDR3 DNA is TGTGCCAGCAGCCTTGGCAGCCAGAATTCACCCCTCCACTTT. This gives the protein CASSLGSQNSPLHF.

This chain connects TRBV20-1 to TRBJ2-1, with D possibly being TRBD1 (6 bases). This CDR3 has 16 amino acids. CDR1 and CDR2 from the germline V gene are DFQATT and SNEGSKA (reference sequence). Trimming took off 0 bases at V and 3 bases at J, with 15 bases between the two ends. CDR3 sequence: CSARDSEDSLYNEQFF. The CDR3 bases are TGCAGTGCTAGAGATTCCGAGGACAGCCTCTACAATGAGCAGTTCTTC.